This entry features one T cell receptor (beta chain) sequence. Antigen: not known. Produced via immunoSEQ multiplex PCR; TCRdb's table is partial and in-frame only. The data hold around 120,000 clones, with approximately 90% observed a single time. The record originates from a study of T cell responses to AZD1222 COVID-19 vaccine. Overall study findings and caveats: Among spike-specific TCRs, nearly half reportedly target unmutated variant regions. There were mostly white British donors and more females than males, and clonal diversity was possibly underestimated. Across spike, vaccine-associated CD4 TCRs were found, dominant at 160-218 and 743-854.

Doses given second, at about 4 or about 12 weeks, were pooled. Trimming left V 4 bases short and J 6 bases short, with 20 bases between. Germline loops: CDR1 SGHRS, CDR2 YFSETQ. The CDR3 is made up of 15 amino acids. This specimen was peripheral blood, taken 28 days after the second AZD1222 dose. The sequence derives from an adult who received the AZD1222 COVID-19 vaccine. J is TRBJ2-7 and V is TRBV5-1; tentatively, D is TRBD1 or TRBD2 (5 bases each). Here the CDR3 DNA reads TGCGCCAGCAGCCAGACCGTTGCAGGGAGAGGCGAGCAGTACTTC. It codes for CASSQTVAGRGEQYF.